These 21 T cell receptor beta chains originate from one sample sequenced in a study of cytomegalovirus exposure and HLA in healthy donors. TCRdb keeps only in-frame clones here, not all; method: immunoSEQ multiplex PCR. The sample holds about 200,000 clones; over 65% are singletons and the top ten take around 5.6%. The source material was PBMCs. These receptors were collected from a woman younger than 35 in good health and CMV-seronegative.

The chain couples TRBV6-1 to TRBJ2-1; perhaps TRBD2 as D (5 bases). This CDR3 spans 14 amino acids. V lost 8 bases and J lost 4, with 15 bases in between. Germline-derived CDR1 and CDR2 are MNHNS and SASEGT. The DNA of the CDR3 is TGTGCCAGCGAAAGACTACTAATATACAATGAGCAGTTCTTC. This translates into CASERLLIYNEQFF.

The chain is built from TRBV4-1 and TRBJ2-7; D perhaps matches TRBD1 (6 bases). Per the germline V gene, CDR1 is MGHRA and CDR2 is YSYEKL. This CDR3 region has 15 residues. Trimming pared 4 bases from V and 0 bases from J, leaving 13 bases between. In nucleotides, the CDR3 is TGCGCCAGCAGCCTTGGGACATCGAGCTCCTACGAGCAGTACTTC. As protein: CASSLGTSSSYEQYF.

This clone was counted between two and nine times. V is TRBV30 and J is TRBJ1-5; TRBD1 matches at 8 bases. V lost 0 bases, J lost 10 bases, and 8 bases stayed unmatched. Germline V lookup: CDR1 GTSNPN, CDR2 SVGIG (reference sequence). The CDR3 loop spans 14 amino acids. The CDR3 loop is CAWSVDRAQYPQHF. The CDR3 coding sequence is TGTGCCTGGAGTGTGGACAGGGCCCAGTATCCCCAGCATTTT. Drawing the rest from reference TRBV30 and TRBJ1-5, the complete variable domain is SQTIHQWPATLVQPVGSPLSLECTVEGTSNPNLYWYRQAAGRGLQLLFYSVGIGQISSEVPQNLSASRPQDRQFILSSKKLLLSDSGFYLCAWSVDRAQYPQHFGDGTRLSIL.

The J gene is TRBJ2-7, the V gene TRBV27, with D tentatively TRBD2 (6 bases). The CDR3 length is 15 residues. Germline V lookup: CDR1 MNHEY, CDR2 SMNVEV (reference sequence). Trimming pared 5 bases from V and 2 bases from J, leaving 16 bases between. This CDR3 is CASSRLSGSPYEQYF. The CDR3 coding sequence is TGTGCCAGCAGTCGTTTAAGCGGGTCCCCCTACGAGCAGTACTTC.

The chain links TRBV27 to TRBJ1-5; a weak D match, TRBD1 (5 bases). CDR3 length equals 15 residues. Looked up from germline, CDR1 is MNHEY and CDR2 is SMNVEV (reference sequence). With 0 bases removed from V and 2 bases from J, the gap between germline ends came to 8 bases. CDR3 bases: TGTGCCAGCAGTTTATCAGGGGTAGGCAATCAGCCCCAGCATTTT. Its protein product is CASSLSGVGNQPQHF.

The DNA of the CDR3 is TGCAGCGTTCAGCGGGGGTCGGTGGATACGCAGTATTTT. Translated: CSVQRGSVDTQYF. This sequence joins TRBV29-1 and TRBJ2-3; 8 bases are shared with TRBD2. Germline lookup yields CDR1 SQVTM and CDR2 ANQGSEA. The CDR3 has 13 residues. After removal of 5 bases from V and 6 bases from J, the junction contained 7 bases not matched to a gene.

The chain carries TRBV28 and TRBJ1-5, with unresolved D. CDR3 size: 12 residues. The germline V gene encodes CDR1 MDHEN and CDR2 SYDVKM. Trimming took off 3 bases at V and 11 bases at J, with 11 bases between the two ends. In DNA form, the CDR3 reads TGTGCCAGCAGTTTTCCTATCGGGTCCCAGCATTTT. Translating gives CASSFPIGSQHF.

V and J are TRBV7-7 and TRBJ2-5, with D perhaps matching TRBD1 (6 bases). Trimming shortened V by 2 bases and J by 4 bases, and 8 bases separated the two germline ends. The germline V gene has CDR1 SSHAT and CDR2 FNYEAQ (reference sequence). The CDR3 contains 13 residues. The CDR3 DNA follows: TGTGCCAGCAGCTTAAACAGGGCAGAGACCCAGTACTTC. This translates into CASSLNRAETQYF.

Only one count was recorded for this clone. The chain joins TRBV18 to TRBJ1-2, with D perhaps matching TRBD1 (5 bases). Germline V gene sequence: CDR1 KGHSH, CDR2 LQKENI. V lost 2 bases to trimming and J lost 5 bases, with 21 bases between them. This CDR3 is built from 17 residues. CDR3 DNA sequence: TGTGCCAGCTCACCAACCCCGAACCCGACAGCGCGATATGGCTACACCTTC. This sequence encodes CASSPTPNPTARYGYTF.

The sample holds a few counts of this clone. The rearrangement uses TRBV19 and TRBJ2-7; tentative D call: TRBD1 (7 bases). The CDR3 is 14 amino acids. The ends were cut back, 4 bases at V and 1 base at J, with 11 bases in the middle. Germline assignment: CDR1 LNHDA and CDR2 SQIVND (reference sequence). CDR3 region: CASSTRDSSYEQYF. CDR3 DNA sequence: TGTGCCAGTAGTACGCGGGACAGTTCCTACGAGCAGTACTTC.

The genes are TRBV27 and TRBJ1-5; the D gene is possibly TRBD1 (5 bases). The CDR3 has 14 amino acids. The germline CDR1 and CDR2 sequences are MNHEY and SMNVEV (reference sequence). The V end was cut by 8 bases, the J end by 5 bases, with 16 bases between. The CDR3 nucleotides are TGTGCCAGCGCACCTAGCAGGGAGGATCAGCCCCAGCATTTT. Translated: CASAPSREDQPQHF.

V is TRBV27 and J is TRBJ1-6; 7 positions agree with TRBD1. The trim removed 4 bases at V and 2 bases at J, leaving 11 bases unmatched. The CDR3 is 18 residues long. Germline V CDR1 and CDR2: MNHEY, SMNVEV (reference sequence). CDR3 region: CASSSGTEKPPYNSPLHF. DNA of the CDR3: TGTGCCAGCAGTTCCGGGACAGAAAAACCACCCTATAATTCACCCCTCCACTTT.

The J gene is TRBJ1-5, the V gene TRBV2; 7 bases match TRBD1. After removal of 8 bases from V and 0 bases from J, the junction contained 7 bases not matched to a gene. The CDR3 contains 15 residues. The germline CDR1 and CDR2 sequences are SNHLY and FYNNEI. CDR3 loop: CASRAGTDSNQPQHF. In DNA, the CDR3 is TGTGCCAGCCGAGCCGGGACAGATAGCAATCAGCCCCAGCATTTT.

This chain connects TRBV7-2 to TRBJ1-2; D remains unclear. Germline V gene data show CDR1 as SGHTA and CDR2 as FQGNSA. The CDR3 consists of 15 residues. Trimming pared 1 base from V and 4 bases from J, leaving 13 bases between. CDR3 loop: CASSLGTAQLYGYTF. CDR3 coding DNA: TGTGCCAGCAGCTTAGGGACGGCGCAACTCTATGGCTACACCTTC.

This clone was observed once. The chain has TRBV2 and TRBJ2-3, with 10 nucleotides matching TRBD2. There are 16 residues in the CDR3. Germline CDR1 is SNHLY and CDR2 is FYNNEI. The V gene end was trimmed by 5 bases and the J gene end by 2 bases; junction bases not matched to a gene: 7. The DNA of the CDR3 is TGTGCCAGCAGTTCTAGCGGGGGACTACTCACAGATACGCAGTATTTT. The encoded protein is CASSSSGGLLTDTQYF.

This clone occurred once. V usage is TRBV14 and J usage is TRBJ2-5, with D unclear. Germline CDR1 and CDR2: SGHDN and FVKESK. The CDR3 sequence is 13 residues long. The V and J ends lost 1 base and 4 bases respectively, with 7 bases between them. CDR3: CASSQGMGETQYF. CDR3 coding DNA: TGTGCCAGCAGCCAAGGGATGGGAGAGACCCAGTACTTC.

The chain couples TRBV27 to TRBJ2-3; TRBD2 matches at 11 bases. The ends lost 0 bases at V and 11 bases at J; junction bases unmatched: 10. The V gene's germline CDR1 is MNHEY and CDR2 SMNVEV (reference sequence). The CDR3 runs to 16 residues. This chain's CDR3 is CASSLSSGRAFTRQYF. DNA for the CDR3: TGTGCCAGCAGTTTATCTAGCGGGAGGGCCTTTACTAGGCAGTATTTT.

The V and J genes are TRBV2 and TRBJ2-3; D is unclear. The ends were cut back, 2 bases at V and 4 bases at J, with 4 bases in the middle. CDR1 and CDR2 from the germline V gene are SNHLY and FYNNEI. The CDR3 contains 12 residues. CDR3 region: CASSEMPDTQYF. As DNA, the CDR3 is TGTGCCAGCAGTGAAATGCCAGATACGCAGTATTTT.

The CDR3 region has the DNA TGTGCCAGCAGTTTTATGGGCTATGAGCAGTTCTTC. This encodes CASSFMGYEQFF. The rearrangement links TRBV28 to TRBJ2-1; D is ambiguous. V was cut by 3 bases and J by 8 bases, with 8 bases left in between. Germline CDR1 is MDHEN and CDR2 is SYDVKM. The length of the CDR3 is 12 residues.

About this clone itself: Its ends do not fully match the called genes, so a read error is possible. The chain links TRBV2 to TRBJ1-2, with D possibly being TRBD1 (6 bases). There are 11 residues in the CDR3. Germline V lookup: CDR1 SNHLY, CDR2 FYNNEI. CDR3 nucleotides: TGTGCCAGCAGTGCAGTGTTAACAGGGATCTTC. Residues: CASSAVLTGIF.

The chain employs TRBV9 and TRBJ1-2, with D tentatively TRBD1 (6 bases). Looked up from germline, CDR1 is SGDLS and CDR2 is YYNGEE. The CDR3 has 12 residues. With 3 bases removed from V and 4 bases from J, the gap between germline ends came to 7 bases. CDR3 amino acids: CASSEGGYGYTF. As DNA, the CDR3 is TGTGCCAGCAGCGAAGGGGGCTATGGCTACACCTTC.